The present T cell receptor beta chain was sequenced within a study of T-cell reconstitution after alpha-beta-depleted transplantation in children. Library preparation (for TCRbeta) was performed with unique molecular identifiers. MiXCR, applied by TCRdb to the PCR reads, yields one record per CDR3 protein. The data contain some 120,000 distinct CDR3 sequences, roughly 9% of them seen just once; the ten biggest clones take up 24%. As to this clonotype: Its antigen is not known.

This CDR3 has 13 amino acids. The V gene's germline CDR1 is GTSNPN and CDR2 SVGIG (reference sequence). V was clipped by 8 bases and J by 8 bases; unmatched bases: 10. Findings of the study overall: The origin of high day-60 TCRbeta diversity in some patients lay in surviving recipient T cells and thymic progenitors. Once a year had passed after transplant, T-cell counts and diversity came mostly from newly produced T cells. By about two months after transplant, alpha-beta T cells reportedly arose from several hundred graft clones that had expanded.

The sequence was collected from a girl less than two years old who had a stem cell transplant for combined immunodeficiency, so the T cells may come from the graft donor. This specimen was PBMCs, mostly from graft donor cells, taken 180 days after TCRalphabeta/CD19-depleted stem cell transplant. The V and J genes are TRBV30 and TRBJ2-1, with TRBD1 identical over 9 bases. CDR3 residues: CAHRDRVYDEQFF. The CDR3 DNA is TGTGCCCACCGGGACAGGGTCTATGATGAGCAGTTCTTC.